The 12 T cell receptor beta chains listed next were all sequenced from one sample in a study of shared clonotypes between healthy human individuals. Measured with immunoSEQ multiplex PCR; TCRdb has only the in-frame clones, and not every one. The sample lists roughly 2.1 million clones, 90% to 95% seen once, with 1.5% to 2% in the top ten. Selected positively for CCR7 and CD45RO-negative, naive CD8 cells excluded terminally differentiated effector memory CD45RA+ cells. The source material was naive CD8+ T cells from PBMCs. The receptors originated from a man in his late teens or twenties in good health. Some clones in this sample may be carry-over from other donors' samples.

The J gene is TRBJ1-1, the V gene TRBV20-1, with D possibly TRBD1 on 5 matching bases. CDR3 length: 10 amino acids. Germline CDR1 DFQATT, CDR2 SNEGSKA (reference sequence). CDR3 coding DNA: TGCAGCCTAGGGGTTACTGAAGCTTTCTTT. Translating gives CSLGVTEAFF.

As concerns this clone: The sample carries other DNA sequences with the same CDR3. The genes are TRBV27 and TRBJ2-3, with 10 nucleotides matching TRBD2. V dropped 6 bases and J dropped 1; count of bases not matched to a gene: 4. This CDR3 has 15 amino acids. The germline CDR1 and CDR2 sequences are MNHEY and SMNVEV (reference sequence). The CDR3 nucleotides are TGTGCCAGCAGCTCGACTAGCGGGCGCACAGATACGCAGTATTTT. Protein product: CASSSTSGRTDTQYF.

The chain has TRBV27 and TRBJ2-1; TRBD2 aligns across 14 bases. There are 17 residues in the CDR3. CDR1 and CDR2 from the germline V gene are MNHEY and SMNVEV (reference sequence). V trimming: 4 bases; J trimming: 3 bases; junction bases outside the gene matches: 5. The CDR3 DNA reads TGTGCCAGCAGTTGGGGACTAGCGGGAGCGAACTACAATGAGCAGTTCTTC. This gives the protein CASSWGLAGANYNEQFF.

The CDR3 bases are TGCGCCAGCAGCGGAACCGGGACAGGGTTCGCTTTCTTT. It yields the protein CASSGTGTGFAFF. This chain uses TRBV5-1 with TRBJ1-1, with TRBD1 matching over 9 bases. The CDR3 contains 13 residues. The germline CDR1 and CDR2 sequences are SGHRS and YFSETQ. The junction had 9 bases not matched to a gene; V was cut back by 4 bases and J by 11 bases.

CDR3 sequence reads: CASSIAYRVAETQYF. The CDR3 bases are TGTGCCAGTAGTATAGCATACAGGGTAGCGGAGACCCAGTACTTC. The chain has TRBV19 and TRBJ2-5; maybe TRBD1 (6 bases). V was clipped by 1 base and J by 5 bases, with 14 bases between them. Germline CDR1 LNHDA, CDR2 SQIVND (reference sequence). This CDR3 region has 15 residues.

The V gene is TRBV13, the J gene TRBJ2-1, with D possibly matching TRBD2 (5 bases). This CDR3 region has 14 residues. Germline lookup yields CDR1 PRHDT and CDR2 FYEKMQ (reference sequence). V shed 5 bases and J shed 8 bases, with 16 bases lying between them. The CDR3 DNA is TGTGCCAGCAGCCTAAGGACTCCGAGTGATGAGCAGTTCTTC. Amino acids: CASSLRTPSDEQFF. The full variable domain, completed using reference TRBV13 and TRBJ2-1, is AAGVIQSPRHLIKEKRETATLKCYPIPRHDTVYWYQQGPGQDPQFLISFYEKMQSDKGSIPDRFSAQQFSDYHSELNMSSLELGDSALYFCASSLRTPSDEQFFGPGTRLTVL.

This clone came up once. The chain joins TRBV6-4 to TRBJ1-1; 8 positions match TRBD1. Trimming took 0 bases from V and 7 from J; bases not matched to a gene: 16. Germline V gives CDR1 MRHNA, CDR2 SNTAGT. The CDR3 is made up of 18 amino acids. The CDR3 DNA is TGTGCCAGCAGTGACTCTGATACCGGGACAGGCTGGTCGAATGAAGCTTTCTTT. Amino acids: CASSDSDTGTGWSNEAFF.

V usage is TRBV9 and J usage is TRBJ2-2; 16 bases fit TRBD2. CDR1 is SGDLS, CDR2 YYNGEE, per germline. This CDR3 is 18 amino acids long. J gave up 7 bases and V 3 bases, and 9 bases lay outside the gene matches. The CDR3 nucleotides read TGTGCCAGCAGCGGGGGGACTAGCGGGAGGGCCTTGGTCGGGGAGCTGTTTTTT. Translation gives CASSGGTSGRALVGELFF.

The CDR3 sequence is CASRAQGDYGYTF. CDR3 in DNA: TGTGCCAGCAGGGCACAGGGTGACTATGGCTACACCTTC. This chain links TRBV28 with TRBJ1-2, with a tentative D call TRBD1 (6 bases). The V end was cut by 6 bases, the J end by 3 bases, with 11 bases between. The CDR3 has 13 amino acids. Germline V CDR1 and CDR2: MDHEN, SYDVKM.

This clone was recorded only once. The chain combines TRBV19 with TRBJ2-7; D ambiguous. From germline, CDR1 is LNHDA and CDR2 SQIVND (reference sequence). The germline V and J ends were trimmed by 5 bases and 2 bases, with 10 bases remaining between them. This CDR3 comprises 13 residues. The CDR3 loop is CASSLQYTYEQYF. The DNA for the CDR3 is TGTGCCAGTAGTCTACAGTATACCTACGAGCAGTACTTC.

The genes are TRBV7-9 and TRBJ2-5; D is ambiguous. The V gene lost 4 bases and the J gene lost 6 bases, with 9 bases spanning the gap. The germline gives CDR1 SEHNR, CDR2 FQNEAQ (reference sequence). This CDR3 comprises 12 residues. CDR3 DNA sequence: TGTGCCAGCAGCTCCGGTTATCAGACCCAGTACTTC. Its translation is CASSSGYQTQYF.

This clone was recorded once. The chain is built from TRBV28 and TRBJ2-7; perhaps TRBD2 as D (5 bases). Trimming left V 3 bases short and J 0 bases short, with 18 bases between. The CDR3 has 17 residues. In germline, CDR1 is MDHEN, CDR2 SYDVKM. The CDR3 loop is CASSFHQIPGSSYEQYF. The DNA of the CDR3 is TGTGCCAGCAGTTTCCACCAAATTCCGGGGAGCTCCTACGAGCAGTACTTC. The full variable domain, its missing parts supplied by reference TRBV28 and TRBJ2-7, is DVKVTQSSRYLVKRTGEKVFLECVQDMDHENMFWYRQDPGLGLRLIYFSYDVKMKEKGDIPEGYSVSREKKERFSLILESASTNQTSMYLCASSFHQIPGSSYEQYFGPGTRLTVT.